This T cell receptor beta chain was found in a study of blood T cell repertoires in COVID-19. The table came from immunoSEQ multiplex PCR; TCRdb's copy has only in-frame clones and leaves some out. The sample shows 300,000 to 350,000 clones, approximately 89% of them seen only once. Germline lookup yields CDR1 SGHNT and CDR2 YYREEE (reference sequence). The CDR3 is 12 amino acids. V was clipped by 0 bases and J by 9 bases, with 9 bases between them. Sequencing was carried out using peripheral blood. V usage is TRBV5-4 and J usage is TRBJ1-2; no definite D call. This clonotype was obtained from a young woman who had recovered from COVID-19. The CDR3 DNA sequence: TGTGCCAGCAGCTTGGACCCTATAAGCTACACCTTC. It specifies CASSLDPISYTF.